Detailed here is one TCR beta chain. The antigen is undetermined. Sequenced by immunoSEQ multiplex PCR; TCRdb stores in-frame clones only, minus some. The sample has about 75,000 clones, about 91% seen once; the top ten hold less than 12%. The CDR3 extends over 14 amino acids. Germline-derived CDR1 and CDR2 are LNHDA and SQIVND (reference sequence). V dropped 5 bases and J dropped 5; count of bases not matched to a gene: 3. The source of the sample is a study of T cell responses to AZD1222 COVID-19 vaccine. Study-wide results and limits: Baseline serology detected seropositivity in only six or seven AZD1222 recipients.

Source: peripheral blood, taken 28 days after the second dose of the MenACWY control vaccine. This sequence was found in an adult who received the MenACWY meningococcal vaccine as a control. The chain uses TRBV19 and TRBJ1-2, with 12 bases matching TRBD1. The CDR3 loop reads CASSSGQGAYGYTF. Here the CDR3 DNA reads TGTGCCAGTAGTTCGGGACAGGGGGCGTATGGCTACACCTTC.